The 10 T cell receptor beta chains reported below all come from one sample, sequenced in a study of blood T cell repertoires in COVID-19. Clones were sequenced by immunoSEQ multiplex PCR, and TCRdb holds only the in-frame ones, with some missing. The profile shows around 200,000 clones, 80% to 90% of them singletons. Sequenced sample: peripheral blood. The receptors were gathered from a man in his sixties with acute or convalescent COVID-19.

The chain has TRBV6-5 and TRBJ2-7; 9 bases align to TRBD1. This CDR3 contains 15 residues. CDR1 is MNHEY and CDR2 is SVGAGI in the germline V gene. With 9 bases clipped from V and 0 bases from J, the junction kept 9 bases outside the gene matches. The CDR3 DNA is TGTGCCAGGACGATAAAACAGGGGGCCTCCTACGAGCAGTACTTC. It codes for CARTIKQGASYEQYF.

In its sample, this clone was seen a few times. CDR3 in amino acids: CASRATDSYNQPQHF. The CDR3, as DNA: TGTGCCAGCAGAGCTACTGACAGTTACAATCAGCCCCAGCATTTT. The chain links TRBV2 to TRBJ1-5; D perhaps matches TRBD1 (5 bases). This CDR3 is 15 amino acids long. Trimming took 6 bases from V and 3 from J, leaving 15 bases between them. Germline V CDR1 and CDR2: SNHLY, FYNNEI.

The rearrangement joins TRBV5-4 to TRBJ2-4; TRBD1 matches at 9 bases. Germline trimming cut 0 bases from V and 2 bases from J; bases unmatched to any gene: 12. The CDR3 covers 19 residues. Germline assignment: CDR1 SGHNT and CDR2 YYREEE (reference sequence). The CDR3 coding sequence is TGTGCCAGCAGCTTGGCTGGACAGGGGACGGTGGGAACCAAAAACATTCAGTACTTC. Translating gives CASSLAGQGTVGTKNIQYF.

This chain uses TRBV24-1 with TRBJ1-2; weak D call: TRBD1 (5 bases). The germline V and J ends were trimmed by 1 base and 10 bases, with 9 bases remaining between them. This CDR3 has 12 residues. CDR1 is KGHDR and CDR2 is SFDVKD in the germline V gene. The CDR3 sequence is CATSDFDRSYTF. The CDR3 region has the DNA TGTGCCACCAGTGATTTTGACAGATCCTACACCTTC.

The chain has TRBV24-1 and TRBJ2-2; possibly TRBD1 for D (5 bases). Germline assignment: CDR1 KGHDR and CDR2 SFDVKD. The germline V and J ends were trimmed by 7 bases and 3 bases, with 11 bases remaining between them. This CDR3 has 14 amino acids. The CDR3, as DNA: TGTGCCACCAGGCGCGACAGTGACACCGGGGAGCTGTTTTTT. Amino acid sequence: CATRRDSDTGELFF.

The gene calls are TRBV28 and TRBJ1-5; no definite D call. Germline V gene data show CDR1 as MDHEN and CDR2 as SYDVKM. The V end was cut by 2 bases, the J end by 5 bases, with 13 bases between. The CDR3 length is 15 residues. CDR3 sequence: CASSLLTFTYQPQHF. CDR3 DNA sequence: TGTGCCAGCAGTTTACTGACATTCACTTATCAGCCCCAGCATTTT.

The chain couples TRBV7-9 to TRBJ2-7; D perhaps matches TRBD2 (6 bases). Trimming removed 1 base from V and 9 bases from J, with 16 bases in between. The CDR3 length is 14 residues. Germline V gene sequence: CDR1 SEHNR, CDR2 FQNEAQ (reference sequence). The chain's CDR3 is CASSLDVGGSGQYF. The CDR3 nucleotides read TGTGCCAGCAGCTTAGATGTGGGAGGTAGCGGGCAGTACTTC.

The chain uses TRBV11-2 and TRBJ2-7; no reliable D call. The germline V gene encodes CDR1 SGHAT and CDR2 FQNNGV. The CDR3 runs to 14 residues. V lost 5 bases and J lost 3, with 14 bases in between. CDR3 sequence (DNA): TGTGCCAGCAGCCAACGGGTAGAAGGCTACGAGCAGTACTTC. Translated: CASSQRVEGYEQYF. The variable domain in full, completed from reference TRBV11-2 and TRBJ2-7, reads EAGVAQSPRYKIIEKRQSVAFWCNPISGHATLYWYQQILGQGPKLLIQFQNNGVVDDSQLPKDRFSAERLKGVDSTLKIQPAKLEDSAVYLCASSQRVEGYEQYFGPGTRLTVT.

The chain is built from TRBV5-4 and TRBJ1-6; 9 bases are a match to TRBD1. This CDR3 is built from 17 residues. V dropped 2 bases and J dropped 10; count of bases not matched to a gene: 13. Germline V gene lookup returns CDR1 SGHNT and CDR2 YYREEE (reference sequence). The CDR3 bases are TGTGCCAGCAGCTTCTTGGACAGGGGACCCCTCGGATCACCCCTCCACTTT. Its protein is CASSFLDRGPLGSPLHF.

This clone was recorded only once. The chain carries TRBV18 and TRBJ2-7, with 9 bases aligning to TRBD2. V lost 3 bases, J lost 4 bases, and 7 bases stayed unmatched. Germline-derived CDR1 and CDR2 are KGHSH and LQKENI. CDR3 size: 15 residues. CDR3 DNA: TGTGCCAGCTCACCGTCGGGACTAGCCGGGTACGAGCAGTACTTC. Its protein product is CASSPSGLAGYEQYF.